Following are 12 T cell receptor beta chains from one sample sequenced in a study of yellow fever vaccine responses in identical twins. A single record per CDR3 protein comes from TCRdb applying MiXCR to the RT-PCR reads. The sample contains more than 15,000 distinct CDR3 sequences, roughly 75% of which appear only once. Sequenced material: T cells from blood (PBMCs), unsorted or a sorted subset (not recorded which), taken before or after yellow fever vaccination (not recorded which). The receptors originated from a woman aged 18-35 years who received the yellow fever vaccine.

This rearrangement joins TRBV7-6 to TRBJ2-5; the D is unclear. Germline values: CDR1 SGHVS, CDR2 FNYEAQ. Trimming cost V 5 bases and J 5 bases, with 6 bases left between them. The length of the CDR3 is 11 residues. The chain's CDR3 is CASSLAETQYF. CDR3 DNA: TGTGCCAGCAGCCTGGCGGAGACCCAGTACTTC.

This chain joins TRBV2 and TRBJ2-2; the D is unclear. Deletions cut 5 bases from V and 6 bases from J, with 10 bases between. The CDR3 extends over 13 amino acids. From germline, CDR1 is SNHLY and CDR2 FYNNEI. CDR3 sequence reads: CASSPFVPGELFF. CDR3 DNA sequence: TGTGCCAGCAGTCCGTTTGTTCCCGGGGAGCTGTTTTTT.

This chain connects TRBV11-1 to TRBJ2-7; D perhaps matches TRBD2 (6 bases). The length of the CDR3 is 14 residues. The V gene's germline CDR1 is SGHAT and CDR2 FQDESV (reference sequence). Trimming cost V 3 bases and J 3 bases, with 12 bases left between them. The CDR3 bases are TGTGCCAGCAGCTTGCCGGGACTGAGCTACGAGCAGTACTTC. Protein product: CASSLPGLSYEQYF.

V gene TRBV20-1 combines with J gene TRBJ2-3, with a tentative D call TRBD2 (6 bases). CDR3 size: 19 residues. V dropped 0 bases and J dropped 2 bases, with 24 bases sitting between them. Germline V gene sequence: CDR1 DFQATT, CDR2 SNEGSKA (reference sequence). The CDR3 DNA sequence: TGCAGTGCTAGAGATGGGGAACTAGCTGGTGTTCCCCTCACAGATACGCAGTATTTT. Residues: CSARDGELAGVPLTDTQYF.

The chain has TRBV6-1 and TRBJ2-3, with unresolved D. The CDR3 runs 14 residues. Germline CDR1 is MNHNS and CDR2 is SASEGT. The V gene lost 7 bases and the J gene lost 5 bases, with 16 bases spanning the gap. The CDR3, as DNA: TGTGCCAGCACTACGATCGAGCTGATAGATACGCAGTATTTT. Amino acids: CASTTIELIDTQYF.

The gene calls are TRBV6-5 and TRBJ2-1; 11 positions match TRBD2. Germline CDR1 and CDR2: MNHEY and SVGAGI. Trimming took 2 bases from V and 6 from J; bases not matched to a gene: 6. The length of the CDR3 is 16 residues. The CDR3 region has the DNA TGTGCCAGCAGTTACCAGGGACTAGCGGCCTTCAATGAGCAGTTCTTC. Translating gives CASSYQGLAAFNEQFF.

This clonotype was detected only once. The DNA for the CDR3 is TGCAGCGTTGTCCGGGCCCACGAGTCTTATGGCTACACCTTC. Its translation is CSVVRAHESYGYTF. This sequence joins TRBV29-1 and TRBJ1-2; D gene uncertain. The CDR3 is made up of 14 amino acids. V was shortened by 4 bases and J by 5 bases, with 17 bases between the two germline ends. Germline V gives CDR1 SQVTM, CDR2 ANQGSEA. Together with reference TRBV29-1 and TRBJ1-2, the CDR3 gives the full variable domain: SAVISQKPSRDICQRGTSLTIQCQVDSQVTMMFWYRQQPGQSLTLIATANQGSEATYESGFVIDKFPISRPNLTFSTLTVSNMSPEDSSIYLCSVVRAHESYGYTFGSGTRLTVV.

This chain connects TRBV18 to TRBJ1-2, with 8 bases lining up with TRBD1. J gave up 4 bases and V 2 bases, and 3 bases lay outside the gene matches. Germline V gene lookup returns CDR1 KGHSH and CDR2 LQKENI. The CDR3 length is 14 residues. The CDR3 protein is CASSPGQGGYGYTF. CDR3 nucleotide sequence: TGTGCCAGCTCACCAGGACAGGGAGGCTATGGCTACACCTTC.

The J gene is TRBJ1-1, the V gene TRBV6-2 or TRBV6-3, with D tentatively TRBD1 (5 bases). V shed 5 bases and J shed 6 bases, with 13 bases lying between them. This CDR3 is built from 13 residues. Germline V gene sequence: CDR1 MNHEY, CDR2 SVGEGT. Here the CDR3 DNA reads TGTGCCAGCAGTAACACAGGAGAGGCTGAAGCTTTCTTT. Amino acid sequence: CASSNTGEAEAFF.

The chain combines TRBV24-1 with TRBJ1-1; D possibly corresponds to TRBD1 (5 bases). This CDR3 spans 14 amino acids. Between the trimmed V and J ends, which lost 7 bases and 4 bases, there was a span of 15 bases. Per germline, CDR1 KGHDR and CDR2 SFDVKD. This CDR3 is CATRGEGGRTEAFF. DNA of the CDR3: TGTGCCACCAGGGGGGAGGGAGGCCGCACTGAAGCTTTCTTT.

The CDR3: CAIRTGVATDTQYF. As DNA, the CDR3 is TGTGCCATTCGGACAGGGGTAGCAACAGATACGCAGTATTTT. The genes are TRBV10-3 and TRBJ2-3, with TRBD1 matching 9 bases. The V gene's germline CDR1 is ENHRY and CDR2 SYGVKD. This CDR3 has 14 amino acids. Unmatched junction bases numbered 7, after V lost 9 bases and J lost 3 bases.

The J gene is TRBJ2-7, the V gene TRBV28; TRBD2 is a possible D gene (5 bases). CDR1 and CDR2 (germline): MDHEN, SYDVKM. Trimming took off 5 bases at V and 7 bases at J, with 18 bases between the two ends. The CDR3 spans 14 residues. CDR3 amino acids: CASSTRTDRGEQYF. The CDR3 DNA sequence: TGTGCCAGCAGTACTAGGACGGACCGCGGGGAGCAGTACTTC.